These 27 T cell receptor beta chains were all obtained from the same sample, sequenced in a study of blood T cell repertoires in COVID-19. Data came from immunoSEQ multiplex PCR; TCRdb stores just in-frame clones and leaves some out. Of roughly 330,000 clones listed, more than 70% are singletons. What was sequenced was peripheral blood. Receptor source: a woman aged 45-65 years with acute or convalescent COVID-19.

This clone was detected only once. The chain carries TRBV6-2 or TRBV6-3 and TRBJ1-6; D remains ambiguous. The length of the CDR3 is 12 residues. V was shortened by 5 bases and J by 7 bases, with 6 bases between the two germline ends. Germline V lookup: CDR1 MNHEY, CDR2 SVGEGT. The CDR3 is CASSPGNSPLHF. The DNA for the CDR3 is TGTGCCAGCAGTCCGGGGAATTCACCCCTCCACTTT.

The chain employs TRBV5-1 and TRBJ2-3; possible D gene TRBD1, 6 bases. The V end was cut by 10 bases, the J end by 2 bases, with 17 bases between. The germline gives CDR1 SGHRS, CDR2 YFSETQ. This CDR3 spans 14 amino acids. CDR3 in amino acids: CAVRQAFLTDTQYF. The DNA for the CDR3 is TGCGCCGTTCGACAGGCCTTTCTCACAGATACGCAGTATTTT. The complete variable domain, with remaining parts taken from reference TRBV5-1 and TRBJ2-3, reads KAGVTQTPRYLIKTRGQQVTLSCSPISGHRSVSWYQQTPGQGLQFLFEYFSETQRNKGNFPGRFSGRQFSNSRSEMNVSTLELGDSALYLCAVRQAFLTDTQYFGPGTRLTVL.

V usage is TRBV12-3 or TRBV12-4 and J usage is TRBJ2-7; maybe TRBD1 (6 bases). V was trimmed by 5 bases and J by 3 bases, leaving 11 bases between them. The CDR3 runs 13 residues. The CDR3 DNA is TGTGCCAGCAGTCACAGGGATTACTACGAGCAGTACTTC. It codes for CASSHRDYYEQYF.

This chain connects TRBV27 to TRBJ2-2; D is possibly TRBD1 (6 bases). The CDR3 is 14 amino acids. The V gene lost 5 bases and the J gene lost 2 bases, with 9 bases spanning the gap. From germline, CDR1 is MNHEY and CDR2 SMNVEV (reference sequence). As DNA, the CDR3 is TGTGCCAGCAGTCGGGACACTAACACCGGGGAGCTGTTTTTT. This sequence encodes CASSRDTNTGELFF.

The chain carries TRBV12-3 or TRBV12-4 and TRBJ1-1; D remains unclear. Trimming took 6 bases from V and 0 from J, leaving 8 bases between them. The CDR3 has 13 residues. CDR3 bases: TGTGCCAGCAGCCTAAATTTGAACACTGAAGCTTTCTTT. Its protein is CASSLNLNTEAFF.

On this clone itself: Because the CDR3 is missing its conserved closing phenylalanine or tryptophan, this is likely a read error. It is unclear where the CDR3 begins or ends on the DNA, so no DNA is shown, and the CDR3 is as TCRdb lists it. This chain connects TRBV6-1 to TRBJ1-1; the D call in the table, TRBD1, was not verified against the DNA. CDR1 and CDR2 (germline): MNHNS, SASEGT. The CDR3 comprises 12 residues, both ends counted. This CDR3 reads CASSEGNRAKSM.

The rearrangement links TRBV7-8 to TRBJ1-5; TRBD1 matches at 8 bases. This CDR3 spans 14 amino acids. Germline CDR1 SGHVS, CDR2 FQNEAQ. Trimming took 3 bases from V and 4 from J; bases not matched to a gene: 2. The CDR3 loop is CASSLDRVNQPQHF. CDR3 DNA: TGTGCCAGCAGCTTGGACAGGGTTAATCAGCCCCAGCATTTT.

This clone was counted a single time. V gene TRBV7-8 combines with J gene TRBJ2-1; D possibly corresponds to TRBD1 (6 bases). The length of the CDR3 is 13 residues. Germline values: CDR1 SGHVS, CDR2 FQNEAQ. V was trimmed by 5 bases and J by 4 bases, leaving 9 bases between them. The CDR3 region has the DNA TGTGCCAGCAGCCAGGACAGTTACAATGAGCAGTTCTTC. It codes for CASSQDSYNEQFF.

V is TRBV28 and J is TRBJ2-3; 10 bases align to TRBD2. Trimming at V came to 6 bases and at J to 4 bases, leaving 10 bases not matched to a gene. The CDR3 is 16 amino acids. The germline gives CDR1 MDHEN, CDR2 SYDVKM. The CDR3 here is CASRPGVAGGPDTQYF. CDR3 DNA sequence: TGTGCCAGCAGACCCGGGGTAGCGGGAGGCCCAGATACGCAGTATTTT.

This chain uses TRBV19 with TRBJ2-1, with D possibly matching TRBD2 (5 bases). CDR1 is LNHDA and CDR2 is SQIVND in the germline V gene (reference sequence). The CDR3 is 15 amino acids. The V end was cut by 7 bases, the J end by 0 bases, with 13 bases between. This CDR3 is CASTRRVSSYNEQFF. The CDR3 DNA sequence: TGTGCCAGTACCCGGCGGGTTAGCTCCTACAATGAGCAGTTCTTC.

As regards this clone: The sample has other DNA sequences that encode this CDR3 too. The rearrangement uses TRBV5-1 and TRBJ2-5; 9 nucleotides line up with TRBD1. This CDR3 comprises 14 residues. The ends lost 0 bases at V and 5 bases at J; junction bases unmatched: 2. From germline, CDR1 is SGHRS and CDR2 YFSETQ. The CDR3: CASSLAGQGETQYF. DNA of the CDR3: TGCGCCAGCAGCTTGGCCGGACAGGGGGAGACCCAGTACTTC.

The rearrangement uses TRBV29-1 and TRBJ2-7, with 9 bases aligning to TRBD1. The J segment lost 0 bases and the V segment lost 6 bases, leaving 3 bases of the junction unmatched. This CDR3 is built from 13 residues. The germline V gene has CDR1 SQVTM and CDR2 ANQGSEA. Written as DNA, the CDR3 is TGCAGCGTCGCGGGACAGGGCTCCTACGAGCAGTACTTC. Amino acids: CSVAGQGSYEQYF.

CDR3 sequence (DNA): TGTGCCAGCAGCGAATGGACAGACCTGAAAGAAAAACTGTTTTTT. Encoded protein: CASSEWTDLKEKLFF. The V call is TRBV28, the J call TRBJ1-4, with TRBD1 as a possible D gene (6 bases). The CDR3 runs 15 residues. V dropped 6 bases and J dropped 8 bases, with 19 bases sitting between them. In germline, CDR1 is MDHEN, CDR2 SYDVKM. Looking up the rest from reference TRBV28 and TRBJ1-4 gives the full variable domain: DVKVTQSSRYLVKRTGEKVFLECVQDMDHENMFWYRQDPGLGLRLIYFSYDVKMKEKGDIPEGYSVSREKKERFSLILESASTNQTSMYLCASSEWTDLKEKLFFGSGTQLSVL.

This chain connects TRBV6-5 to TRBJ1-2, with TRBD1 as a possible D gene (6 bases). Between the trimmed V and J ends, which lost 7 bases and 4 bases, there was a span of 19 bases. The CDR3 has 15 residues. The germline V gene has CDR1 MNHEY and CDR2 SVGAGI. CDR3 coding DNA: TGTGCCAGCACCCCCCTGACAGGCGCCGCCTATGGCTACACCTTC. Its translation is CASTPLTGAAYGYTF.

The chain carries TRBV24-1 and TRBJ1-4; 9 nucleotides line up with TRBD1. Germline lookup yields CDR1 KGHDR and CDR2 SFDVKD. CDR3 length equals 17 residues. Unmatched junction bases numbered 10, after V lost 7 bases and J lost 2 bases. The CDR3 here is CATREGQGTVTNEKLFF. CDR3 DNA: TGTGCCACCAGAGAGGGACAGGGAACAGTGACTAATGAAAAACTGTTTTTT.

The rearrangement joins TRBV28 to TRBJ2-7, with D tentatively TRBD1 (6 bases). This CDR3 is built from 14 residues. The V and J ends lost 6 bases and 1 base respectively, with 13 bases between them. CDR1 and CDR2 from the germline V gene are MDHEN and SYDVKM. The CDR3 sequence: CASSSGQPSYEQYF. The CDR3, as DNA: TGTGCCAGCAGCTCCGGACAGCCATCCTACGAGCAGTACTTC.

The chain recombines TRBV9 with TRBJ2-7; no firm D call. This CDR3 has 14 residues. The germline V gene encodes CDR1 SGDLS and CDR2 YYNGEE. With 0 bases removed from V and 3 bases from J, the gap between germline ends came to 10 bases. The DNA of the CDR3 is TGTGCCAGCAGCGTAGATAATCGACACTACGAGCAGTACTTC. Encoded protein: CASSVDNRHYEQYF.

This clone showed up just once. The chain has TRBV18 and TRBJ2-5; D is unresolved. CDR3 length: 12 residues. Germline values: CDR1 KGHSH, CDR2 LQKENI. The V end was cut by 6 bases, the J end by 0 bases, with 5 bases between. The CDR3 nucleotides read TGTGCCAGCTCCCCCAACCAAGAGACCCAGTACTTC. Protein sequence: CASSPNQETQYF.

The rearrangement uses TRBV4-2 and TRBJ1-5, with TRBD1 matching over 12 bases. The CDR3 length is 15 residues. CDR1 is LGHNA, CDR2 YNFKEQ, per germline. J gave up 9 bases and V 8 bases, and 11 bases lay outside the gene matches. The CDR3 DNA reads TGTGCCAGCGGGGGGGGACAGGGGGCCAATTGGCCCCAGCATTTT. This gives the protein CASGGGQGANWPQHF.

This clone was observed once. The chain links TRBV5-1 to TRBJ2-7, with D tentatively TRBD1 (9 bases). Germline V gene lookup returns CDR1 SGHRS and CDR2 YFSETQ. The CDR3 extends over 15 amino acids. Trimming took 5 bases from V and 6 from J, leaving 21 bases between them. The CDR3 loop reads CASSYSGTGQGEQYF. The DNA of the CDR3 is TGCGCCAGCAGTTATAGCGGGACAGGGCAAGGCGAGCAGTACTTC.

A word on this clone: At the DNA level, this CDR3 is encoded by other sequences in the same sample as well. The chain employs TRBV28 and TRBJ1-5; the D is unclear. CDR1 is MDHEN and CDR2 is SYDVKM in the germline V gene. There are 13 residues in the CDR3. The germline V and J ends were trimmed by 2 bases and 2 bases, with 4 bases remaining between them. CDR3 protein: CASSLTGNQPQHF. The CDR3 DNA is TGTGCCAGCAGTTTAACGGGCAATCAGCCCCAGCATTTT. Based on the CDR3 plus reference TRBV28 and TRBJ1-5, the full variable domain is DVKVTQSSRYLVKRTGEKVFLECVQDMDHENMFWYRQDPGLGLRLIYFSYDVKMKEKGDIPEGYSVSREKKERFSLILESASTNQTSMYLCASSLTGNQPQHFGDGTRLSIL.

The chain has TRBV15 and TRBJ2-5; 7 bases line up with TRBD2. Germline lookup yields CDR1 LNHNV and CDR2 YYDKDF (reference sequence). V was clipped by 0 bases and J by 4 bases; unmatched bases: 5. This CDR3 has 15 amino acids. The CDR3 DNA sequence: TGTGCCACCAGCAGAGAGGAGGCGGGAGTAGAGACCCAGTACTTC. Residues: CATSREEAGVETQYF.

The genes are TRBV5-6 and TRBJ2-5, with TRBD2 matching 7 bases. Germline assignment: CDR1 SGHDT and CDR2 YYEEEE. Trimming removed 2 bases from V and 11 bases from J; junction bases left unmatched: 9. This CDR3 is 13 amino acids long. For the CDR3, the DNA is TGTGCCAGCAGCTTCGGGACTATTTTTTCTCAGTACTTC. It is translated as CASSFGTIFSQYF.

The genes are TRBV11-2 and TRBJ2-3; TRBD1 agrees at 9 bases. Germline V gives CDR1 SGHAT, CDR2 FQNNGV. V shed 4 bases and J 1 base; nucleotides not matched to a gene: 6. The CDR3 consists of 16 residues. CDR3 amino acids: CASSSPRQGGTDTQYF. The CDR3 bases are TGTGCCAGCAGCTCACCTCGACAGGGGGGCACAGATACGCAGTATTTT.

The rearrangement joins TRBV19 to TRBJ1-6; D is unclear. Trimming cost V 4 bases and J 5 bases, with 9 bases left between them. This CDR3 spans 14 amino acids. Germline-derived CDR1 and CDR2 are LNHDA and SQIVND (reference sequence). The CDR3 nucleotides are TGTGCCAGTAGTACGCCGACAAATAATTCACCCCTCCACTTT. Its translation: CASSTPTNNSPLHF.

The chain is built from TRBV4-1 and TRBJ1-5, with TRBD1 as a possible D gene (6 bases). Deletions cut 3 bases from V and 1 base from J, with 16 bases between. In germline, CDR1 is MGHRA, CDR2 YSYEKL. This CDR3 is built from 17 residues. The CDR3 bases are TGCGCCAGCAGCCACAAAGTCAGGGGAGAGAGCAATCAGCCCCAGCATTTT. Its translation: CASSHKVRGESNQPQHF.

The chain has TRBV3-1 (or the pseudogene TRBV3-2) and TRBJ1-2; 11 bases agree with TRBD1. The V gene end was trimmed by 0 bases and the J gene end by 4 bases; junction bases not matched to a gene: 4. The CDR3 spans 16 residues. In germline, CDR1 is LGHDT, CDR2 YNNKEL (reference sequence). The CDR3 spells CASSQDPDRGLYGYTF. The CDR3, as DNA: TGTGCCAGCAGCCAAGATCCGGACAGGGGGCTCTATGGCTACACCTTC.